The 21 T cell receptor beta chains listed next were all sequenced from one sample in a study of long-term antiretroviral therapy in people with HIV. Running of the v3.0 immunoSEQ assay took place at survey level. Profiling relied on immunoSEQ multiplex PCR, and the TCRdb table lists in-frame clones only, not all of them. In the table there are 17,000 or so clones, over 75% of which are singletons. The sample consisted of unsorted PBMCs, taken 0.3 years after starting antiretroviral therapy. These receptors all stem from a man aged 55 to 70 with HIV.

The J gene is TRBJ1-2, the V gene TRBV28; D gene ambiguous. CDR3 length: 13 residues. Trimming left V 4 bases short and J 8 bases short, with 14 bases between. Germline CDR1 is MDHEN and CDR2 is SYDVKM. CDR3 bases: TGTGCCAGCAGTTGGGTGGGTAGTACCGGCTACACCTTC. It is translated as CASSWVGSTGYTF.

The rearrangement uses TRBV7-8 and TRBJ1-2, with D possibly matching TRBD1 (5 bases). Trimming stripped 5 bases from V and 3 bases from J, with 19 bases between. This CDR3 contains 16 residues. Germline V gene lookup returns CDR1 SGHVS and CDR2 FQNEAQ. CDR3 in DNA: TGTGCCAGCAGCCTATTCATAGGTGGGGCTGACTATGGCTACACCTTC. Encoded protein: CASSLFIGGADYGYTF.

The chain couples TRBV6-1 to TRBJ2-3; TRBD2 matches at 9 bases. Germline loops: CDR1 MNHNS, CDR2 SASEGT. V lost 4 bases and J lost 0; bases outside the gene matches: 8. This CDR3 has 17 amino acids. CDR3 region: CASSGRGGGASTDTQYF. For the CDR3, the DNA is TGTGCCAGCAGTGGGAGGGGCGGGGGGGCTAGCACAGATACGCAGTATTTT.

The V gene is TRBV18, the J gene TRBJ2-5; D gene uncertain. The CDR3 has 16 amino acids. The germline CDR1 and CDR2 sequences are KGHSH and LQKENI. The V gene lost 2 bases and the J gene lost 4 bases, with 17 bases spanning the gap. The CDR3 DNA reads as TGTGCCAGCTCACCAACTTCGAAAGTGTGGGGAGAGACCCAGTACTTC. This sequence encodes CASSPTSKVWGETQYF.

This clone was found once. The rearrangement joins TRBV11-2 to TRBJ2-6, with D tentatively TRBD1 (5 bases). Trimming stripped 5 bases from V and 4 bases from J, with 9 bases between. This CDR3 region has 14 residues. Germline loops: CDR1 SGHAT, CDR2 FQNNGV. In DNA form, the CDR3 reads TGTGCCAGCAGCAGGGGATTAGGGGCCAACGTCCTGACTTTC. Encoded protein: CASSRGLGANVLTF. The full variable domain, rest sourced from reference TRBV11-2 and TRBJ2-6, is EAGVAQSPRYKIIEKRQSVAFWCNPISGHATLYWYQQILGQGPKLLIQFQNNGVVDDSQLPKDRFSAERLKGVDSTLKIQPAKLEDSAVYLCASSRGLGANVLTFGAGSRLTVL.

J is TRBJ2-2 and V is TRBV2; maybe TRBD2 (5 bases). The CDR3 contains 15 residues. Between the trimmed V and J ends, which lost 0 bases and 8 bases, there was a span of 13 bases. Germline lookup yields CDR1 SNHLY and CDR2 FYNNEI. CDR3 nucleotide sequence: TGTGCCAGCAGTGAAGCCCATGGGAGCATAGGGGAGCTGTTTTTT. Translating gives CASSEAHGSIGELFF.

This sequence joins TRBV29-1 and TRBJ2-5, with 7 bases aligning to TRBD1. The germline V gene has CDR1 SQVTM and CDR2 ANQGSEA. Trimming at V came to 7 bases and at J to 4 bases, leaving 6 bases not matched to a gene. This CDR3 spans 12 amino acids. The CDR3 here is CSGRQGGETQYF. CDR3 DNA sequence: TGCAGCGGCCGACAGGGTGGAGAGACCCAGTACTTC.

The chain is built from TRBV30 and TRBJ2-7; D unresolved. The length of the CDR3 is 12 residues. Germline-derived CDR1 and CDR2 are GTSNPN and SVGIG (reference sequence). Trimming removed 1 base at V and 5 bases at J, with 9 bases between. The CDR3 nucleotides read TGTGCCTGGAGTGCTGGGGTCGACGAGCAGTACTTC. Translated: CAWSAGVDEQYF.

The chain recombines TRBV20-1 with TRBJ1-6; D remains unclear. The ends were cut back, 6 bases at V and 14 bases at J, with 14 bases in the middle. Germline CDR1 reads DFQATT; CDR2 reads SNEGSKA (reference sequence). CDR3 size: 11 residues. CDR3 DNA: TGCAGTGCCCGGCCCGTCGGGACCCTCCACTTT. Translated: CSARPVGTLHF.

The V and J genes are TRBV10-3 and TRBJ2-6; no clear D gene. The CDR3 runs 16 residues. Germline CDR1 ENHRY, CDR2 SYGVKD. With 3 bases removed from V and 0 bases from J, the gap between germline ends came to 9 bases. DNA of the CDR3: TGTGCCATCAGTGATTGGGGTGGCTCTGGGGCCAACGTCCTGACTTTC. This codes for CAISDWGGSGANVLTF.

The CDR3 protein is CASSRPGQAYNEQFF. In DNA, the CDR3 is TGTGCCAGCAGCCGCCCGGGACAGGCGTACAATGAGCAGTTCTTC. The chain uses TRBV5-4 and TRBJ2-1; 8 nucleotides line up with TRBD1. Trimming at V came to 4 bases and at J to 4 bases, leaving 7 bases not matched to a gene. CDR1 SGHNT and CDR2 YYREEE come from the germline V gene (reference sequence). The CDR3 spans 15 residues.

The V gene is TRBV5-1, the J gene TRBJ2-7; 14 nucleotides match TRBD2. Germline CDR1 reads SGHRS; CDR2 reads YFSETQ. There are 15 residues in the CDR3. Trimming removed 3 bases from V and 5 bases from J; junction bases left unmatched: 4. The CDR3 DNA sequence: TGCGCCAGCAGCTCACGACTAGCGGGAGGGAACGAGCAGTACTTC. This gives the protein CASSSRLAGGNEQYF.

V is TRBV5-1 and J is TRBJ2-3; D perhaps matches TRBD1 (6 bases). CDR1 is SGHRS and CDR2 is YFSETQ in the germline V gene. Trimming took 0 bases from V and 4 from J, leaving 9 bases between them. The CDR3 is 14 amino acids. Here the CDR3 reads CASSLVAGADTQYF. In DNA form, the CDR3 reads TGCGCCAGCAGCTTGGTCGCAGGGGCAGATACGCAGTATTTT.

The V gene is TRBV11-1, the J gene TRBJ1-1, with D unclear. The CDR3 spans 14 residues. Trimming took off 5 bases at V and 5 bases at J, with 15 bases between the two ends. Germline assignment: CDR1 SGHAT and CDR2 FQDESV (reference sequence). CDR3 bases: TGTGCCAGCAGCCCGCCGAGTTGGAGGACTGAAGCTTTCTTT. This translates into CASSPPSWRTEAFF.

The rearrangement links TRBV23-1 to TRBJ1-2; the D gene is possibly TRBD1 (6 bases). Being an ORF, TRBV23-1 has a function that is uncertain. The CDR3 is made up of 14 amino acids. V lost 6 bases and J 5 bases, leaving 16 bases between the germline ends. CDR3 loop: CASRHFLQGYGYTF. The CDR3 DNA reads TGCGCCAGCAGGCACTTCCTCCAGGGGTATGGCTACACCTTC.

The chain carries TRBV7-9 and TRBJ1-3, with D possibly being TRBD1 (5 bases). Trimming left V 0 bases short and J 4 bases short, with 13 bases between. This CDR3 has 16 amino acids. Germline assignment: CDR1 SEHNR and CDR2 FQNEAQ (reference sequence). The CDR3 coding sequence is TGTGCCAGCAGCTTAGCAGCAGGACAAGCGGGAAACACCATATATTTT. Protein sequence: CASSLAAGQAGNTIYF.

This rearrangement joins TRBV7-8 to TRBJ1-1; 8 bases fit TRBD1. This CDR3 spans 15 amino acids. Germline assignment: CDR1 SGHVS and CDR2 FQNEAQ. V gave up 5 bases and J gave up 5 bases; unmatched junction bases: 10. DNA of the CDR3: TGTGCCAGCAGCGGCTATCTGACAGGGGTTACTGAAGCTTTCTTT. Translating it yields CASSGYLTGVTEAFF. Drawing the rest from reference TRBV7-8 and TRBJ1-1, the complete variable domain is GAGVSQSPRYKVAKRGQDVALRCDPISGHVSLFWYQQALGQGPEFLTYFQNEAQLDKSGLPSDRFFAERPEGSVSTLKIQRTQQEDSAVYLCASSGYLTGVTEAFFGQGTRLTVV.

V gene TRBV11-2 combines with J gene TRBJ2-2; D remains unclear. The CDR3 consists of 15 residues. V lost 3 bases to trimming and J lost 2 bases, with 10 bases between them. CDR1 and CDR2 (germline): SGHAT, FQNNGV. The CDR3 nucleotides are TGTGCCAGCAGCTTGACGTGGGCCAACACCGGGGAGCTGTTTTTT. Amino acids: CASSLTWANTGELFF. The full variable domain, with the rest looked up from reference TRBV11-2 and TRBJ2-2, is EAGVAQSPRYKIIEKRQSVAFWCNPISGHATLYWYQQILGQGPKLLIQFQNNGVVDDSQLPKDRFSAERLKGVDSTLKIQPAKLEDSAVYLCASSLTWANTGELFFGEGSRLTVL.

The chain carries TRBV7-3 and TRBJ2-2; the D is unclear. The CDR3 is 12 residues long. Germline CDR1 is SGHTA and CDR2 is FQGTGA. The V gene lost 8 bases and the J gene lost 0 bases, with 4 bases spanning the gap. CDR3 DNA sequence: TGTGCCAGCGGAGCGAACACCGGGGAGCTGTTTTTT. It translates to CASGANTGELFF.

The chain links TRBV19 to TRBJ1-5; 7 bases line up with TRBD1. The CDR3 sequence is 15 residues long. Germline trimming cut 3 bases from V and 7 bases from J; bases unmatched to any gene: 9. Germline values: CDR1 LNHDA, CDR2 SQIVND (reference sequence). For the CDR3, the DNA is TGTGCCAGTAGTATCGGGACAGCTTTTGAGCAGCCCCAGCATTTT. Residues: CASSIGTAFEQPQHF.

The CDR3 reads CASSQNTRTERIEAFF. CDR3 nucleotides: TGTGCCAGCTCGCAAAACACAAGGACAGAGAGAATTGAAGCTTTCTTT. V gene TRBV18 combines with J gene TRBJ1-1, with a tentative D call TRBD1 (6 bases). Germline CDR1 is KGHSH and CDR2 is LQKENI. The CDR3 loop spans 16 amino acids. Trimming removed 6 bases at V and 7 bases at J, with 24 bases between. Based on the CDR3 plus reference TRBV18 and TRBJ1-1, the full variable domain is NAGVMQNPRHLVRRRGQEARLRCSPMKGHSHVYWYRQLPEEGLKFMVYLQKENIIDESGMPKERFSAEFPKEGPSILRIQQVVRGDSAAYFCASSQNTRTERIEAFFGQGTRLTVV.